This T cell receptor (beta chain) was sequenced in a study of regulatory T cells in long-lasting Graves disease. Broader study findings: Preferential use of TRBV28, TRBJ1-2 and TRBJ2-5 was seen in persistent disease.

As for time point: newly diagnosed GD, antithyroid drugs for less than 3 months. RNA extracted from PBMCs served as the sequencing template. V shed 5 bases and J shed 5 bases, with 15 bases lying between them. This CDR3 has 14 residues. Germline V CDR1 and CDR2: SEHNR, FQNEAQ (reference sequence). Arm-PCR with iRepertoire HTBI primers amplified the CDR3 regions for these TCR beta libraries. Using its own MiXCR run on the multiplex PCR reads, TCRdb lists one record per CDR3 protein. The sample carries fewer than 450,000 distinct CDR3 sequences, about 15% recorded once. This clonotype was seen a few times. The antigen is not known. Another study also made use of these data, one on T cells in Graves' hyperthyroidism and ophthalmopathy.

The rearrangement joins TRBV7-9 to TRBJ2-5; TRBD2 is a possible D gene (7 bases). The origin of this receptor is a middle-aged woman with Graves disease. The sample here was peripheral blood mononuclear cells (PBMCs), taken at new diagnosis, from a patient treated with antithyroid drugs. CDR3 amino acids: CASSGGGWAETQYF. DNA for the CDR3: TGTGCCAGCAGCGGCGGGGGCTGGGCTGAGACCCAGTACTTC.